These 10 T cell receptor beta chains were all obtained from the same sample, sequenced in a study of blood T cell repertoires in COVID-19. Here immunoSEQ multiplex PCR was the method, and the copy in TCRdb shows in-frame clones only, minus some. The top ten clones hold more than 9% of a sample with a few hundred thousand clones, approximately 87% of them seen once. Material for sequencing was peripheral blood. The receptors were sampled from a woman in her thirties with COVID-19, enrolled during active disease.

The J gene is TRBJ2-1, the V gene TRBV6-6; 13 bases are a match to TRBD2. The CDR3 length is 15 residues. Germline values: CDR1 MNHNY, CDR2 SVGAGI (reference sequence). The V segment lost 1 base and the J segment 10 bases; nucleotides outside the gene matches: 4. CDR3 amino acids: CASSYFGLAGDEQFF. In DNA, the CDR3 is TGTGCCAGCAGTTACTTCGGACTAGCGGGGGACGAGCAGTTCTTC.

The chain carries TRBV7-3 and TRBJ2-2; 10 bases map to TRBD2. The ends lost 1 base at V and 9 bases at J; junction bases unmatched: 5. This CDR3 is built from 15 residues. Germline V gene data show CDR1 as SGHTA and CDR2 as FQGTGA. Here the CDR3 reads CASSLKLAGDRELFF. The CDR3 coding sequence is TGTGCCAGCAGCTTAAAGCTAGCGGGAGACCGGGAGCTGTTTTTT.

The chain uses TRBV19 and TRBJ1-5; no clear D. CDR1 is LNHDA, CDR2 SQIVND, per germline (reference sequence). The length of the CDR3 is 15 residues. V lost 6 bases and J 6 bases, leaving 18 bases between the germline ends. For the CDR3, the DNA is TGTGCCAGTAGCCGGGAAGGTAACCCAATTCAGCCCCAGCATTTT. Translating it yields CASSREGNPIQPQHF. The full variable domain, rest sourced from reference TRBV19 and TRBJ1-5, is DGGITQSPKYLFRKEGQNVTLSCEQNLNHDAMYWYRQDPGQGLRLIYYSQIVNDFQKGDIAEGYSVSREKKESFPLTVTSAQKNPTAFYLCASSREGNPIQPQHFGDGTRLSIL.

The V and J genes are TRBV19 and TRBJ2-1; 11 bases agree with TRBD2. CDR1 is LNHDA, CDR2 SQIVND, per germline (reference sequence). The V gene end was trimmed by 1 base and the J gene end by 0 bases; junction bases not matched to a gene: 11. The CDR3 is 20 amino acids. CDR3 coding DNA: TGTGCCAGTAGTATAGCTGGACTAGCGGGTCTTTCAAGCTCCTACAATGAGCAGTTCTTC. Its translation: CASSIAGLAGLSSSYNEQFF.

The J gene is TRBJ2-7, the V gene TRBV30, with 8 bases lining up with TRBD1. CDR1 and CDR2 from the germline V gene are GTSNPN and SVGIG (reference sequence). Unmatched junction bases numbered 11, after V lost 5 bases and J lost 5 bases. The CDR3 covers 14 residues. Here the CDR3 reads CAWSEEDRADEQYF. CDR3 bases: TGTGCCTGGTCCGAGGAGGACAGGGCGGACGAGCAGTACTTC.

V and J are TRBV4-1 and TRBJ2-7, with 11 bases that match TRBD1. The germline CDR1 and CDR2 sequences are MGHRA and YSYEKL. V trimming: 5 bases; J trimming: 6 bases; junction bases outside the gene matches: 9. This CDR3 has 15 amino acids. CDR3 sequence (DNA): TGCGCCAGCAGCGGACAGGGGGCCAGCCTCGGCGAGCAGTACTTC. Translation gives CASSGQGASLGEQYF.

The V gene is TRBV19, the J gene TRBJ1-5, with 9 nucleotides matching TRBD1. The CDR3 extends over 19 amino acids. CDR1 is LNHDA and CDR2 is SQIVND in the germline V gene (reference sequence). After removal of 4 bases from V and 0 bases from J, the junction contained 13 bases not matched to a gene. In nucleotides, the CDR3 is TGTGCCAGTAGTACTGACCCTAGACAGGGGGTGAGTAGCAATCAGCCCCAGCATTTT. Protein sequence: CASSTDPRQGVSSNQPQHF.

The chain recombines TRBV5-1 with TRBJ1-4; TRBD1 might be the D (6 bases). There are 16 residues in the CDR3. V gave up 4 bases and J gave up 4 bases, with 17 bases separating them. Looked up from germline, CDR1 is SGHRS and CDR2 is YFSETQ. CDR3 sequence: CASSRRTVGVNEKLFF. The CDR3 region has the DNA TGCGCCAGCAGCCGCAGGACAGTTGGGGTTAATGAAAAACTGTTTTTT.

This chain links TRBV7-9 with TRBJ2-1; 8 nucleotides match TRBD2. V was clipped by 0 bases and J by 4 bases; unmatched bases: 5. CDR1 SEHNR and CDR2 FQNEAQ come from the germline V gene (reference sequence). This CDR3 contains 16 residues. CDR3 loop: CASSLAELAAYNEQFF. CDR3 DNA sequence: TGTGCCAGCAGCTTAGCGGAACTAGCGGCATACAATGAGCAGTTCTTC.

This clone was observed once. This sequence joins TRBV6-5 and TRBJ1-6; D is undetermined. V was trimmed by 7 bases and J by 0 bases, leaving 7 bases between them. CDR1 and CDR2 (germline): MNHEY, SVGAGI. This CDR3 spans 14 amino acids. CDR3 amino acids: CASIGSSYNSPLHF. Written as DNA, the CDR3 is TGTGCCAGCATCGGGAGCTCCTATAATTCACCCCTCCACTTT.